This TCR beta chain is from a study of shared clonotypes between healthy human individuals. Produced via immunoSEQ multiplex PCR; TCRdb's table is partial and in-frame only. The sample yields more than 2 million clones, 93% seen once. Naive CD8 cells, CD45RO-negative and positively selected for CCR7, excluded terminally differentiated effector memory CD45RA+ cells. Germline-derived CDR1 and CDR2 are LNHNV and YYDKDF (reference sequence). V was trimmed by 8 bases and J by 2 bases, leaving 19 bases between them. The CDR3 has 15 amino acids. V and J are TRBV15 and TRBJ2-7; D is possibly TRBD1 (6 bases). The sequence was collected from a man aged 18 to 29 in good health. Some clones in this sample may be carry-over from other donors' samples. The specimen sequenced was naive CD8+ T cells from PBMCs. The CDR3, as DNA: TGTGCCACCCGATATTCCGGGACAACCGCCTACGAGCAGTACTTC. Amino acid sequence: CATRYSGTTAYEQYF.